Described below is a single T cell receptor beta chain sequence and its context. Its matching antigen is unknown. CD4+ T cells specific for antigen were expanded with viral peptide pools by the ViraFEST assay before sequencing. Following 10 days of culture, CD4+ T cells were isolated. Two doses of BNT162b2 or mRNA-1273 vaccine were administered to participants. The authors exchanged half the medium for IL-2 medium on days 3 and 7. From germline, CDR1 is KGHDR and CDR2 SFDVKD. There are 15 residues in the CDR3. Trimming removed 4 bases from V and 4 bases from J, with 12 bases in between. The sample originates from a study of vaccination effects on CD4 cells after COVID-19. Broader study findings: Convalescent patients numbered few in the study; early post-infection timepoints were missing entirely.

Sequencing used immunoSEQ multiplex PCR; TCRdb keeps in-frame clones, though not all of them. The sample comprises about 24,000 clones, 81% of which are singletons, and around 6% rests with the top ten. The sequencing used CD4+ T cells from PBMCs cultured with SARS-CoV-2 spike peptides, collected after COVID-19 vaccination. The rearrangement uses TRBV24-1 and TRBJ2-2; no clear D. The clonotype originates from a human donor who received a COVID-19 vaccine. Some clones in this sample may be carry-over from other donors' samples. The CDR3 coding sequence is TGTGCCACCAGTGACCAAACACGCCCCACCGGGGAGCTGTTTTTT. It translates to CATSDQTRPTGELFF.